This T cell receptor beta chain was identified in a study of PD-L1 blockade in urothelial cancer. About the research overall: Atezolizumab at 1,200 mg intravenously every 3 weeks was started by patients in the mid-2010s. Investigators checked blood 3 weeks (second dose) and 6 weeks after treatment start.

This clone was seen more than once but under ten times. Pretreatment and on-treatment samples were taken, numbering 1 to 8 per patient. This CDR3 is 13 amino acids long. The V gene's germline CDR1 is MNHEY and CDR2 SVGAGI. V trimming: 8 bases; J trimming: 4 bases; junction bases outside the gene matches: 4. Measured with immunoSEQ multiplex PCR; TCRdb has only the in-frame clones, and not every one. The sample gives 30,000 to 35,000 clones, 65% to 90% of which show up once; about 29% is in the top ten. This chain links TRBV6-5 with TRBJ1-2; TRBD1 aligns across 10 bases. This receptor was taken from a man aged 60-69 years with urothelial cancer. The source material was PBMCs, sampled around atezolizumab (anti-PD-L1) treatment. CDR3 loop: CASVRDRGYGYTF. DNA for the CDR3: TGTGCCAGCGTGAGGGACAGGGGCTATGGCTACACCTTC.